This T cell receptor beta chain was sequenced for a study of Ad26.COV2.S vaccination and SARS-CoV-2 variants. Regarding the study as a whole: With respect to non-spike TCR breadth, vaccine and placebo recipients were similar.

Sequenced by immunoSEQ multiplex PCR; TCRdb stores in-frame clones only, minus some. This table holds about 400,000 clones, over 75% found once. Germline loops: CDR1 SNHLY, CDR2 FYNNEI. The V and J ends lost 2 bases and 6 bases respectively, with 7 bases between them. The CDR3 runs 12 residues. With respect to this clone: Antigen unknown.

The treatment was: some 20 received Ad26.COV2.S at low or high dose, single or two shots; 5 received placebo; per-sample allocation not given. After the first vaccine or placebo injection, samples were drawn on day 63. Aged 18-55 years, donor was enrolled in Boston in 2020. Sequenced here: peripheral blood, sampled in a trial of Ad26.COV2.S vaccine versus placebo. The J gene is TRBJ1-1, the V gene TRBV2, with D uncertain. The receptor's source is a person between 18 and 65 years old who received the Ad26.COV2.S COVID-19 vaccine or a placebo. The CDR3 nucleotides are TGTGCCAGCAGTGAATTCTCCCCTGAAGCTTTCTTT. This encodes CASSEFSPEAFF.